This T cell receptor (beta chain) was captured by sequencing in a study of blood T cell repertoires in COVID-19 (dated by TCRdb to 2020 to 2022). Concerning the study at large: Collaborator samples came from the United States, Italy and Spain and covered acute and convalescent phases of COVID-19. Sample metadata almost always included a de-identified subject ID, COVID-19 status, age in years and sex. The repertoires were released in a freely available public database intended as a resource for research on the immune response to SARS-CoV-2. Where available, HLA class I and class II types were taken from metadata supplied by the sample provider and were not determined by assay-based typing. Subjects who had been exposed to COVID-19, were actively infected with it, or had recovered from it provided the deeply sampled blood TCRbeta repertoires that made up the dataset. The material from the prospective study consisted of cDNA or gDNA derived from T cells, B-cell-depleted T cells, or PBMCs. Samples were obtained from the ongoing ImmuneRACE study (first 160 participants) and from some 1,200 subjects provided by 6 global collaborators. Results the study describes overall, beyond this receptor: How much clinical and demographic metadata was included differed by source and by participant, and the metadata was provided uncurated.

Enrolling through a virtual design, the prospective study's participants ranged in age from about 18 to 89 years and lived across more than 20 United States geographic areas. In the prospective study, cohorts were assigned on the basis of participant-reported clinical history obtained from a screening survey and a study questionnaire. In the prospective study, mobile phlebotomists collected whole blood, serum and a nasopharyngeal or oropharyngeal swab from each participant. Participants in the prospective study had the option to provide additional blood draws and questionnaires over a 2-month period. Before DNA extraction, blood samples from the prospective study were shipped at room temperature or frozen. TCRbeta CDR3 regions were amplified from genomic DNA by means of the immunoSEQ Assay, a bias-controlled multiplex PCR. Processing in the source paper ran as follows. Nucleated cell counts per sample were estimated from amplification of reference gene primers within the assay. To quantify the absolute abundance of each unique TCRbeta CDR3 rearrangement, sequence reads were collapsed and filtered. Productive Simpson clonality was computed per sample as the square root of Simpson's diversity index over productive rearrangements. TCRdb re-hosts the immuneACCESS table, in-frame sequences only. Its copies lack some clones; in the studies checked, an unresolved V gene accounts for under half of them, and the cause for the rest is not known. D and trimming were read from the DNA, whereas the V and J calls and clone size are those reported in that table. Here the sample has some 240,000 clones; about 86% occur a single time. Roughly 3.5% of the sample rests with the top ten.

Including cysteine and phenylalanine, the CDR3 has 13 amino acids. Only the CDR3 DNA is retained, 39 bases long and in frame from the first base. The germline ends are 8 bases apart after V is trimmed by 2 bases and J by 7 bases. CDR1 KGHSH and CDR2 LQKENI were looked up in the germline V gene. Notes on this clone: This clone's antigen is unknown. No much larger clone exists at a distance of one base, and base qualities are not known.

The TCR originated in a woman between 40 and 55 years old with acute COVID-19. The sample comprised PBMCs or T cells enriched from blood (not recorded which). The rearrangement joined TRBV18 to TRBJ1-4; tentative D gene TRBD1, with 5 bases matching. Here the CDR3 is given as CASSPRGSEKLFF. The DNA is TGTGCCAGCTCACCAAGGGGAAGTGAAAAACTGTTTTTT.